Described below is a single TCR beta chain sequence and its context. It lacks a known antigen. No per-base quality is available; no much larger clone lies one base away. The CDR3 covers 12 residues, taking in both the cysteine and the phenylalanine. Only the CDR3 part of the read is kept: 36 bases, read in frame from the first base. CDR1 KGHSH and CDR2 LQKENI are derived from the germline V gene. V loses 0 bases of germline sequence and J loses 3 bases, and the interval between the two ends is 0 bases. Sorted unstimulated T cells and proliferating T cells recovered from mixed lymphocyte reactions were subjected to TCRbeta CDR3 sequencing. Fresh whole blood from about ten HLA-typed healthy donors served as the source for isolating PBMCs. This sample is drawn from a study of siplizumab effects on memory and regulatory T cells (dated by TCRdb to the late 2010s). The study in broad terms: The study looked at the effect of siplizumab, an anti-CD2 antibody, on alloreactive T-cell subsets in allogeneic mixed lymphocyte reactions made from human PBMCs.

Overall study results and their limits: Because sequences below about 10^-5 frequency were poorly captured, only a minor fraction of alloreactive clones could be mapped to unstimulated subsets. In reactions with siplizumab, an average of roughly 70% of mappable alloreactive CD4+ clones were Treg-derived, compared with roughly 30% in control reactions. For roughly 80-96% of proliferating CD4+ or CD8+ clones, no naive or memory phenotype could be assigned. Siplizumab significantly lowered the cumulative frequency of alloreactive sequences that could be traced to unstimulated CD4+ memory T cells. Unstimulated naive T cells appeared to be more diverse than memory T cells, and naive cells seemed to make a substantial contribution to the alloresponse. Whether proliferating Tregs from siplizumab cultures actually had suppressive function was not functionally confirmed.

The library was made by the immunoSEQ multiplex PCR assay. Each sample had around 100,000 TCR templates assayed by the deep sequencing platform. Genomic DNA extracted from sorted T cells was the material used for TCRbeta CDR3 sequencing. The published analysis was carried out like this. The R programming language was used for clonal analysis of the TCRbeta CDR3 data. Unstimulated samples were compared with post-reaction CFSE-low samples to define alloreactive CD4+ and CD8+ clones. Regulatory or non-regulatory origin was assigned to alloreactive CD4+ clones by matching of sequences to sorted unstimulated Treg and non-Treg repertoires. The clones in this table, taken by TCRdb from immuneACCESS, are in-frame only. Not every clone is retained; where verified, under half of the shortfall comes from an unresolved V gene, and the cause of the rest is unknown. V, J and clone size are those of that table, while D and trimming were read from the DNA. This sample comprises under 140,000 clones, roughly 92% of them detected only once. The ten largest clones take up approximately 1.2% of the sample.

The sequencing input was CD4+ T cells sorted from blood. The sequence joins TRBV18 to TRBJ1-5; no confident D gene assignment can be made. The clonotype originates from a human donor in good health. The CDR3 here reads CASSPPNQPQHF. In nucleotides, the sequence is TGTGCCAGCTCACCACCCAATCAGCCCCAGCATTTT.